This TCR beta chain originates from a study of monozygotic twins with inflammatory bowel disease. TCRdb re-called the 5' RACE reads; one entry per CDR3 protein, DNA not given. The table gives tens of thousands of distinct CDR3 sequences; the top ten clones make up roughly 7% of it. The CDR3 extends over 11 amino acids. Germline V gives CDR1 MNHNS, CDR2 SASEGT. Sequenced material: blood. The sequence was obtained from a human donor with ulcerative colitis or Crohn's disease, or a healthy co-twin of an affected twin (not recorded which). This chain links TRBV6-1 with TRBJ2-5. The CDR3 sequence is CASAAKETQYF.